Presented here are 13 T cell receptor beta chains from one specimen sequenced in a study of T cells in Graves' hyperthyroidism and ophthalmopathy. Amplification yielded TCR beta CDR3 regions, with RNA transcripts as the source. HTBI primers were used for first-round RT-PCR of the TCR CDR3. TCRdb passed the multiplex PCR reads through MiXCR, listing each CDR3 protein once. The repertoire includes approximately 600,000 distinct CDR3 sequences, about 15% of them detected once, and about 4.5% sits in the top ten. The sample taken for sequencing was blood. Receptors were obtained from a woman between 35 and 50 years old with Graves' ophthalmopathy.

This clonotype was seen many times. The rearrangement joins TRBV12-3 or TRBV12-4 to TRBJ1-1; D is unresolved. This CDR3 contains 12 residues. V shed 5 bases and J shed 9 bases, with 13 bases lying between them. DNA for the CDR3: TGTGCCAGCAGTCCACTAATCGAAAAAGCTTTCTTT. It codes for CASSPLIEKAFF.

This clonotype was recorded at least ten times. The chain joins TRBV6-5 to TRBJ1-1, with D tentatively TRBD1 (6 bases). Trimming shortened V by 2 bases and J by 8 bases, and 12 bases separated the two germline ends. CDR3 length equals 13 residues. Germline CDR1 reads MNHEY; CDR2 reads SVGAGI. The CDR3 DNA follows: TGTGCCAGCAGTTACGCTACAGGGAAGGAAGCTTTCTTT. It specifies CASSYATGKEAFF.

This clonotype has at least ten counts. This rearrangement joins TRBV11-2 to TRBJ2-7, with TRBD1 matching 8 bases. This CDR3 has 16 amino acids. Germline V lookup: CDR1 SGHAT, CDR2 FQNNGV. V dropped 1 base and J dropped 2; count of bases not matched to a gene: 7. This CDR3 is CASSLVVGTGAYEQYF. The CDR3 DNA reads TGTGCCAGCAGCTTAGTAGTGGGGACAGGTGCCTACGAGCAGTACTTC.

In the case of this clonotype: A read error may explain this, as a much larger clone is one base away. V gene TRBV7-2 combines with J gene TRBJ1-1; D may be TRBD1 (5 bases). Trimming removed 5 bases at V and 3 bases at J, with 13 bases between. Looked up from germline, CDR1 is SGHTA and CDR2 is FQGNSA. The CDR3 totals 14 residues. Written as DNA, the CDR3 is TGTGCCAGCAGCCAGGGTCGCCAGGACACTGAAGCTTTCTTT. It yields the protein CASSQGRQDTEAFF.

This clonotype came up many times. The CDR3 bases are TGTGCCAGCAGCGCCCGAAAGCTTGCGAACACCGGGGAGCTGTTTTTT. Amino acids: CASSARKLANTGELFF. V and J are TRBV7-9 and TRBJ2-2; D not certain. Germline values: CDR1 SEHNR, CDR2 FQNEAQ (reference sequence). This CDR3 contains 16 residues. V gave up 5 bases and J gave up 0 bases, with 13 bases separating them.

The chain recombines TRBV20-1 with TRBJ2-7; the D gene could be TRBD1 or TRBD2 (5 bases each). The CDR3 is made up of 11 amino acids. The V end lost 3 bases, the J end lost 6 bases, and 9 bases lay between the germline ends. CDR1 is DFQATT, CDR2 SNEGSKA, per germline (reference sequence). CDR3 in amino acids: CSASRETEQYF. CDR3 nucleotides: TGCAGTGCTAGCAGGGAGACCGAGCAGTACTTC.

This clonotype was detected many times. The chain is built from TRBV20-1 and TRBJ2-5, with 12 bases aligning to TRBD2. Germline V lookup: CDR1 DFQATT, CDR2 SNEGSKA (reference sequence). This CDR3 contains 18 residues. V was pared by 0 bases and J by 5 bases, with 13 bases of the junction left unmatched. This CDR3 is CSARDWGLAGGPGETQYF. The DNA for the CDR3 is TGCAGTGCTAGAGATTGGGGTCTAGCGGGAGGGCCGGGTGAGACCCAGTACTTC.

At least ten counts were recorded for this clonotype. This chain uses TRBV24-1 with TRBJ1-1; D possibly corresponds to TRBD1 (5 bases). V lost 4 bases to trimming and J lost 4 bases, with 15 bases between them. CDR1 is KGHDR, CDR2 SFDVKD, per germline. This CDR3 is built from 15 residues. The CDR3 here is CATSDPREVSTEAFF. CDR3 DNA sequence: TGTGCCACCAGTGACCCCAGGGAGGTTAGCACTGAAGCTTTCTTT.

This CDR3 is CSALSGGGQPQHF. The CDR3 DNA reads TGCAGTGCCCTTTCGGGAGGGGGTCAGCCCCAGCATTTT. This chain links TRBV20-1 with TRBJ1-5, with a tentative D call TRBD1 (6 bases). This CDR3 spans 13 amino acids. Looked up from germline, CDR1 is DFQATT and CDR2 is SNEGSKA (reference sequence). The germline V and J ends were trimmed by 6 bases and 6 bases, with 15 bases remaining between them.

At least ten counts were recorded for this clonotype. V and J are TRBV20-1 and TRBJ1-2; 7 bases map to TRBD1. There are 12 residues in the CDR3. After removal of 6 bases from V and 2 bases from J, the junction contained 3 bases not matched to a gene. Germline CDR1 reads DFQATT; CDR2 reads SNEGSKA (reference sequence). In DNA, the CDR3 is TGCAGTGCCGACAGGGCGAACTATGGCTACACCTTC. It codes for CSADRANYGYTF.

This chain connects TRBV6-1 to TRBJ1-1; TRBD1 might be the D (5 bases). Trimming removed 7 bases from V and 3 bases from J, with 18 bases in between. CDR1 and CDR2 from the germline V gene are MNHNS and SASEGT. This CDR3 has 15 residues. The CDR3 DNA is TGTGCCAGCACCCCGTTGGGGACTGGCGACACTGAAGCTTTCTTT. It specifies CASTPLGTGDTEAFF.

About this clonotype: This could be a read error, since a much larger clone is one nucleotide away. This sequence joins TRBV30 and TRBJ1-1, with D maybe TRBD1 (5 bases). The CDR3 spans 15 residues. V lost 3 bases to trimming and J lost 1 base, with 15 bases between them. Germline lookup yields CDR1 GTSNPN and CDR2 SVGIG (reference sequence). As DNA, the CDR3 is TGTGCCTGGAGCGGGGTGACAGTGGGGAACACTGAAGCTTTCTTT. Protein: CAWSGVTVGNTEAFF.

This clonotype occurred a few times. This rearrangement joins TRBV6-5 to TRBJ2-5; 10 bases are a match to TRBD2. There are 16 residues in the CDR3. V trimming: 0 bases; J trimming: 5 bases; junction bases outside the gene matches: 6. CDR1 is MNHEY and CDR2 is SVGAGI in the germline V gene. CDR3 residues: CASSYSTSGWWETQYF. CDR3 nucleotides: TGTGCCAGCAGTTACTCGACTAGCGGGTGGTGGGAGACCCAGTACTTC.